This T cell receptor (beta chain) was obtained from a study of cytomegalovirus exposure and HLA in healthy donors. A remark on this clone: Its specificity is not known.

Donors came from a validation cohort of over a hundred subjects, distinct from the first 666-subject cohort. The CDR3 is 14 amino acids. Germline loops: CDR1 KGHSH, CDR2 LQKENI. V dropped 4 bases and J dropped 7 bases, with 16 bases sitting between them. Assay used: immunoSEQ multiplex PCR; TCRdb lists only in-frame clones, some missing. The profile covers 200,000 to 250,000 clones, with around four fifths appearing a single time and roughly 5.5% taken by the ten largest. Study-level findings and limits: The majority of TCR sequences were rare, yet some public TCRs appeared in many donors.

J is TRBJ1-2 and V is TRBV18; D may be TRBD1 (5 bases). Sequenced: PBMCs. The sequence was obtained from a young woman in good health and CMV-seronegative. Here the CDR3 DNA reads TGTGCCAGCTCACGGGCCAGGGTTGGGTTTGGCTACACCTTC. Protein sequence: CASSRARVGFGYTF.